This T cell receptor beta chain was retrieved from a study of CD8 T cells in ankylosing spondylitis. Study conclusions and caveats: The clones that were linked to disease were reported to be significantly enriched in matched synovial fluid samples from ankylosing spondylitis patients. Made up of eight highly homologous variants, a TCR beta motif appeared characteristic of ankylosing spondylitis blood. Reactive arthritis synovial fluid and blood were previously reported to contain some motif variants.

On this clonotype: The antigen remains unidentified.

In making TCR beta libraries, quantitative 5'-RACE with molecular barcodes was used. TCRdb processed the 5' RACE reads anew with MiXCR; each CDR3 protein has one entry. The sample has around 450,000 distinct CDR3 sequences, 26% seen once. This clonotype originated in a male donor with ankylosing spondylitis. Sequenced material: blood, either unsorted or a sorted T cell fraction (not recorded which).

Here the CDR3 DNA reads TGCAGTGCTCCGGGGACAGGTAATCAGCCCCAGCATTTT. This encodes CSAPGTGNQPQHF. The chain links TRBV20-1 to TRBJ1-5; 8 bases line up with TRBD1. This CDR3 comprises 13 residues. Germline trimming cut 5 bases from V and 4 bases from J; bases unmatched to any gene: 4. The germline gives CDR1 DFQATT, CDR2 SNEGSKA (reference sequence).